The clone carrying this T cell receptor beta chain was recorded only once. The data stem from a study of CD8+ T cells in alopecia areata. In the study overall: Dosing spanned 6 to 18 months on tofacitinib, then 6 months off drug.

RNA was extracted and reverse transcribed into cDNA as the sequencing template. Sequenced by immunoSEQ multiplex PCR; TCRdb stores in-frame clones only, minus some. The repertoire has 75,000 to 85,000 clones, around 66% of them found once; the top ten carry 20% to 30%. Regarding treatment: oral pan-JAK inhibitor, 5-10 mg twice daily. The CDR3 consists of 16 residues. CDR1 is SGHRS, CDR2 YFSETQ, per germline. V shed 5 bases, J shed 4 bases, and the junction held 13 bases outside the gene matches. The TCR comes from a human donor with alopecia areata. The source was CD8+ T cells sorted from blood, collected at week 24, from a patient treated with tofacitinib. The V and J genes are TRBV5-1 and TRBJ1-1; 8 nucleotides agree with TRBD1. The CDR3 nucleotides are TGCGCCAGCAGACACCTTACAGGGGGTTACGCCACTGAAGCTTTCTTT. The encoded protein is CASRHLTGGYATEAFF. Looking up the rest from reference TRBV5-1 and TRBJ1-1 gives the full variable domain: KAGVTQTPRYLIKTRGQQVTLSCSPISGHRSVSWYQQTPGQGLQFLFEYFSETQRNKGNFPGRFSGRQFSNSRSEMNVSTLELGDSALYLCASRHLTGGYATEAFFGQGTRLTVV.